This passage covers 9 T cell receptor beta chains from one sample sequenced in a study of vaccination effects on CD4 cells after COVID-19. Pools of viral peptides were used by the ViraFEST assay to expand antigen-specific CD4+ T cells ahead of sequencing. Investigators separated out CD4+ T cells once 10 days of culture had passed. Sequenced by immunoSEQ multiplex PCR; TCRdb stores in-frame clones only, minus some. The data contain approximately 82,000 clones, 60% to 80% of them singletons. For these TCRs, the target antigens are not known. The sample consisted of CD4+ T cells from PBMCs cultured with HCoV-229E spike peptides, taken before COVID-19 vaccination. The receptors originated from a human donor who received a COVID-19 vaccine.

In DNA, the CDR3 is TGCGCCAGCAGCCTGGGACTTAGCGAGACCCAGTACTTC. Encoded protein: CASSLGLSETQYF. The chain carries TRBV5-1 and TRBJ2-5; D perhaps matches TRBD2 (6 bases). This CDR3 comprises 13 residues. V was cut by 4 bases and J by 5 bases, with 12 bases left in between. Per the germline V gene, CDR1 is SGHRS and CDR2 is YFSETQ.

J is TRBJ1-2 and V is TRBV3-1 (or the pseudogene TRBV3-2); TRBD1 might be the D (6 bases). From germline, CDR1 is LGHDT and CDR2 YNNKEL (reference sequence). The CDR3 totals 15 residues. Trimming stripped 0 bases from V and 8 bases from J, with 16 bases between. CDR3 sequence (DNA): TGTGCCAGCAGCCAAGAAATCGCTGGGGGCCAGGGCTACACCTTC. Protein product: CASSQEIAGGQGYTF.

The chain has TRBV5-6 and TRBJ1-2, with 7 bases matching TRBD1. Germline trimming cut 4 bases from V and 4 bases from J; bases unmatched to any gene: 7. The CDR3 loop spans 14 amino acids. Per the germline V gene, CDR1 is SGHDT and CDR2 is YYEEEE. In DNA form, the CDR3 reads TGTGCCAGCAGCCCAGGACAGGTGGGCTATGGCTACACCTTC. Translating gives CASSPGQVGYGYTF.

V usage is TRBV5-4 and J usage is TRBJ1-1; 9 positions match TRBD1. The ends lost 2 bases at V and 5 bases at J; junction bases unmatched: 7. From germline, CDR1 is SGHNT and CDR2 YYREEE (reference sequence). The CDR3 totals 15 residues. DNA for the CDR3: TGTGCCAGCAGCTTCGCGGGACAGGGTATGACTGAAGCTTTCTTT. Translating gives CASSFAGQGMTEAFF.

The chain has TRBV28 and TRBJ2-7; 7 nucleotides match TRBD1. The CDR3 is 16 amino acids. From germline, CDR1 is MDHEN and CDR2 SYDVKM. The V segment lost 5 bases and the J segment 3 bases; nucleotides outside the gene matches: 13. The CDR3 DNA follows: TGTGCCAGCAGTCGCTCACCGGGACAGAGTATCTACGAGCAGTACGTC. The encoded protein is CASSRSPGQSIYEQYV.

The CDR3: CVRPDRGQTYEQYV. CDR3 in DNA: TGTGTCAGACCCGACAGGGGGCAAACCTACGAGCAGTACGTC. The chain employs TRBV24-1 and TRBJ2-7, with 10 bases aligning to TRBD1. Germline values: CDR1 KGHDR, CDR2 SFDVKD. The CDR3 length is 14 residues.

This clone was observed once. The V call is TRBV7-2, the J call TRBJ1-2; 8 nucleotides match TRBD1. V lost 5 bases, J lost 3 bases, and 5 bases stayed unmatched. Germline CDR1 SGHTA, CDR2 FQGNSA. The CDR3 length is 14 residues. CDR3 coding DNA: TGTGCCAGCAGCCTGCAGGGGGCAGACTATGGCTACACCTTC. Translated, it gives CASSLQGADYGYTF.

The CDR3 DNA is TGTGCCAGCAGCCTCATGCCGACGAACACTGAAGCTTTCTTT. Its translation: CASSLMPTNTEAFF. The V call is TRBV5-4, the J call TRBJ1-1; D is unresolved. Deletions cut 4 bases from V and 1 base from J, with 11 bases between. CDR3 length: 14 residues. Germline values: CDR1 SGHNT, CDR2 YYREEE (reference sequence).

V usage is TRBV29-1 and J usage is TRBJ2-3, with D perhaps TRBD2 (6 bases). The V gene lost 7 bases and the J gene lost 4 bases, with 12 bases spanning the gap. The CDR3 is 12 residues long. CDR1 and CDR2 (germline): SQVTM, ANQGSEA. In DNA form, the CDR3 reads TGCAGCGGCACGTCGGGAGCAGATACGCAGTATTTT. This translates into CSGTSGADTQYF.